This T cell receptor (beta chain) was found in a study of Ad26.COV2.S vaccination and SARS-CoV-2 variants. Study summary: Intramuscular Ad26.COV2.S doses were given once or twice, 56 days apart. General study points: Vaccinees displayed broader spike-specific TCR repertoires than placebo recipients.

Here immunoSEQ multiplex PCR was the method, and the copy in TCRdb shows in-frame clones only, minus some. The sample holds about 460,000 clones, roughly nine tenths seen once. The V end lost 2 bases, the J end lost 5 bases, and 19 bases lay between the germline ends. Per the germline V gene, CDR1 is SGHTS and CDR2 is YDEGEE. This CDR3 has 16 residues. The treatment denotes: some 20 received Ad26.COV2.S at low or high dose, single or two shots; 5 received placebo; per-sample allocation not given. At day 63 after the first vaccine or placebo injection, samples were drawn. The donor was a Boston adult aged 18-55 years. Expressing Wuhan-strain SARS-CoV-2 spike, an Ad26 vector served as the vaccine. Note on this clone: No antigen is known for it.

The TCR originated in a person between 18 and 59 years old who received the Ad26.COV2.S COVID-19 vaccine or a placebo. The chain recombines TRBV5-8 with TRBJ1-1; no firm D call. This specimen consisted of peripheral blood, obtained in a trial of Ad26.COV2.S vaccine versus placebo. The CDR3 loop reads CASSLYAGFGETEAFF. Here the CDR3 DNA reads TGTGCCAGCAGCTTATATGCTGGGTTTGGGGAAACTGAAGCTTTCTTT.